Listed below are T cell receptor beta chains from one sample, sequenced in a study of identical twins. TCRdb used MiXCR to reprocess the 5' RACE reads, holding one entry per CDR3 protein. Found here are 150,000 or so distinct CDR3 sequences, around 3.4% of them singletons; the top ten hold approximately 7.6%. Sequencing was performed on memory T cells sorted from blood. These receptors were collected from a man aged 18 to 35 in good health. Each CDR3 is given with its conserved first and last residue. Size tells how often a clone was seen, or its class if it is expanded.

clone_size v_call cdr3_aa
few TRBV7-3 CASSLNLAGGRGEQFF
many TRBV6-5 CASSYSFLAGNNEQFF
many TRBV12-3/TRBV12-4 CASSPRSPSGRKDTQYF
many TRBV9 CASSMRVNYGYTF
many TRBV24-1 CATSDFVRDGDTQYF
many TRBV6-1 CASSPGTINEQFF
many TRBV20-1 CSARSLPGTDTQYF
many TRBV11-3 CASSSIFGTENEKLFF
many TRBV7-2 CASSLFYRGDIQYF
many TRBV5-1 CASSSGTAPYEQYF
many TRBV5-6 CASSLSETGYTF
many TRBV7-8 CASSPRDSKSLSSGNTIYF
many TRBV12-3/TRBV12-4 CASSLQGSYEQYF
many TRBV12-3/TRBV12-4 CASSFRQGAYQPQHF
many TRBV11-2 CASSLPSGTGWNKAKNIQYF
many TRBV12-3/TRBV12-4 CASSPQGTPLEQYF
many TRBV3-1 CASQGRGADTQYF
many TRBV18 CASSRNPRGDTIYF
many TRBV30 CAWMRQGGEKLFF
many TRBV5-1 CASSRTGGSGANVLTF
many TRBV4-2 CASSKGTGDYEQYF
many TRBV19 CASSLTIETDTQYF
many TRBV6-1 CASRAPTSSLHWEQFF
many TRBV25-1 CASTPEGTHTDTQYF